This T cell receptor (beta chain) emerged from a study of post-analysis software for immune sequencing data (dated by TCRdb to 2013 to 2016). At the level of the whole study: Recorded disease courses included relapsing-remitting, secondary progressive and progressive-relapsing multiple sclerosis, with some patients lacking subtype annotation. The multiple sclerosis patient repertoires were compared with some twelve previously published healthy control repertoires from donors aged about 6 to 26 years. A subset of samples was prepared in parallel using single-end sample barcoding, then pooled and co-amplified after Illumina adapter ligation.

The paper's findings and limits, for the study overall: Multiple sclerosis patients had significantly lower normalized Chao1 diversity than controls, a result that suggests substantial peripheral T-cell clonal expansion. The control group was slightly older than the multiple sclerosis patient group. When samples were clustered directly using the F measure, samples prepared in the same batch co-clustered strongly, which prompted a batch-effect correction. Patients showed significantly higher frequencies than controls for about five TRBV segments, among them TRBV5-6, TRBV5-1 and TRBV20-1.

To demonstrate the VDJtools post-analysis software, TCR beta repertoires were profiled from the peripheral blood of about 13 young patients with multiple sclerosis. The patients with multiple sclerosis were children and adolescents between about 6 and 17 years of age. The method behind the library was PCR. The sequencer listed for this sample is Illumina HiSeq 2500. Unique molecular identifiers were incorporated into TCR beta cDNA libraries to reduce PCR and sequencing biases. Every 1 to 10 million input T cells yielded approximately 500,000 cDNA molecules, meaning each molecule approximated one T cell. The same protocol used for the earlier healthy control dataset was applied to prepare and sequence the patient libraries. Samples belonging to the same batch were prepared together, multiplexed and sequenced on a shared HiSeq lane. Regarding the original processing steps: MIGEC handled the raw barcoded reads, throwing out single-read molecular identifier groups before consensus assembly and CDR3 extraction. VDJtools was used for post-analysis of the clonotype tables, with diversity normalized by down-sampling every dataset to the smallest sample size. Repertoire overlap clustering matched CDR3 amino acid but not nucleotide sequences to correct batch-related cross-sample contamination. TCRdb reran the public reads through fastp at Q25 and MiXCR, keeping productive beta chains. Under each unique CDR3 protein, matching rows form one entry showing the most common genes and DNA. The V and J calls and clone size come from TCRdb's table, not from the authors' own analysis. This sample gives 600,000 to 750,000 distinct CDR3 sequences in total; approximately 59% of them show up just once. The ten most abundant clones make up roughly 10% of the sample.

This clonotype was observed a few times. Its cognate antigen has yet to be identified. Base qualities are missing; no much larger clone stands one base away. At the junction V is shortened by 3 bases and J by 2 bases, with 26 bases in between. Based on the germline V gene, the CDR1 and CDR2 sequences are MGHRA and YSYEKL. The CDR3 spans 20 residues, from the cysteine through the phenylalanine. Of all the DNA, just the CDR3 is kept, 60 bases in frame from base 1. The origin of this receptor is a girl aged 2 to 10 with multiple sclerosis. The chain was built from TRBV4-1 and TRBJ2-1, with TRBD2 perhaps the D gene, on 8 matching bases. The sample consisted of blood. This receptor has the CDR3 CASSHLRTGLAGGTYNEQFF. Read as DNA, the sequence is TGCGCCAGCAGCCACCTACGGACAGGATTGGCGGGGGGCACCTACAATGAGCAGTTCTTC.